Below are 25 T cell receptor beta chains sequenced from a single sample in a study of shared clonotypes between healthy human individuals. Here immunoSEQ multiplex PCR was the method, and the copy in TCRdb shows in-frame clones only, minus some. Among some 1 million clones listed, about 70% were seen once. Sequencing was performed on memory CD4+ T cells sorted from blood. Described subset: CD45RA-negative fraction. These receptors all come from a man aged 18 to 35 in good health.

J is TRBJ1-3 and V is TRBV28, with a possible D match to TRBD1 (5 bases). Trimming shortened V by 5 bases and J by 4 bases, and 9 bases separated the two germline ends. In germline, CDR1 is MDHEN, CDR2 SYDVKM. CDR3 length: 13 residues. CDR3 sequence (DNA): TGTGCCAGCAGTGGCGGGGGAGGAAACACCATATATTTT. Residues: CASSGGGGNTIYF.

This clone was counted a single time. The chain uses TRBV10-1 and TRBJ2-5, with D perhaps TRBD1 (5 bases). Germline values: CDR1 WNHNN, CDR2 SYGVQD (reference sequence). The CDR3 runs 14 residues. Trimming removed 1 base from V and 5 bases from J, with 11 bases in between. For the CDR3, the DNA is TGCGCCAGCAGTGAGTTCCAGGGATTGGAGACCCAGTACTTC. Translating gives CASSEFQGLETQYF.

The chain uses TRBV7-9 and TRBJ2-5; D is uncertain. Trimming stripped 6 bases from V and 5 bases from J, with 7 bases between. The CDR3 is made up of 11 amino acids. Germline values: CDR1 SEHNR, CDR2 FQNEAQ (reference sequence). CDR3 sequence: CASSGEETQYF. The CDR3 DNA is TGTGCCAGCAGTGGAGAGGAGACCCAGTACTTC. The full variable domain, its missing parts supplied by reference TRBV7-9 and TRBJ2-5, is DTGVSQNPRHKITKRGQNVTFRCDPISEHNRLYWYRQTLGQGPEFLTYFQNEAQLEKSRLLSDRFSAERPKGSFSTLEIQRTEQGDSAMYLCASSGEETQYFGPGTRLLVL.

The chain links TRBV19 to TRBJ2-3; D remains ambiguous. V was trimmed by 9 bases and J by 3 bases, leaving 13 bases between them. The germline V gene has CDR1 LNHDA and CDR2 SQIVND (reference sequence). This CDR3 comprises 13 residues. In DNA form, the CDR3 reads TGTGCCAGCCGGTTTTCCGTAACAGATACGCAGTATTTT. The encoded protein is CASRFSVTDTQYF.

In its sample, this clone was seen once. This CDR3 reads CASSGGALSEKLFF. DNA for the CDR3: TGCGCCAGCAGCGGGGGTGCCCTCAGTGAAAAACTGTTTTTT. The chain is built from TRBV5-1 and TRBJ1-4, with D maybe TRBD1 (5 bases). V shed 4 bases and J shed 7 bases, with 14 bases lying between them. Per germline, CDR1 SGHRS and CDR2 YFSETQ. This CDR3 comprises 14 residues.

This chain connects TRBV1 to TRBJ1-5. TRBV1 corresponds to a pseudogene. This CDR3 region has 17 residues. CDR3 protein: CTSSQELSELGNQPQHF. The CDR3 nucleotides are TGCACCAGCAGCCAAGAACTCTCGGAGTTGGGCAATCAGCCCCAGCATTTT.

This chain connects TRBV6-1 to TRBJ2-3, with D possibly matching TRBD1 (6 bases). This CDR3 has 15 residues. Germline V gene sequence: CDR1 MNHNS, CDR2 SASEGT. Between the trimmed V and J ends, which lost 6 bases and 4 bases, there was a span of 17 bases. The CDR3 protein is CASRHAGAGADTQYF. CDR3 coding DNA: TGTGCCAGCAGGCATGCAGGGGCTGGGGCAGATACGCAGTATTTT.

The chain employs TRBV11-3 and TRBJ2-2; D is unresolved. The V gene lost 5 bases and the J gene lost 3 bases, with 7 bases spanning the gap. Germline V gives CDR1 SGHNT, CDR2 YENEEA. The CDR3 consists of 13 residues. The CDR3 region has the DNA TGTGCCAGCAGCCGTGGGCACACCGGGGAGCTGTTTTTT. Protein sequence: CASSRGHTGELFF.

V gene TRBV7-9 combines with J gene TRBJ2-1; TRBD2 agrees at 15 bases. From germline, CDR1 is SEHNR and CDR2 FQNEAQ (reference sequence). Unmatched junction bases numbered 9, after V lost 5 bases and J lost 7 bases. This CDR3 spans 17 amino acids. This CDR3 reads CASSLSRTSGGANEQFF. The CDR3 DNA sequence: TGTGCCAGCAGCCTATCGCGGACTAGCGGGGGGGCAAATGAGCAGTTCTTC.

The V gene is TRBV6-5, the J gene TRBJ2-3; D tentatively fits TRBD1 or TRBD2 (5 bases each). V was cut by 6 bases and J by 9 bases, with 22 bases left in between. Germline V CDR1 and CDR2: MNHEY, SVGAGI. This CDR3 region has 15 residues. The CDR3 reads CASSSPGASTQTQYF. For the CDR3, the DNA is TGTGCCAGCAGCTCTCCTGGGGCTAGCACGCAGACGCAGTATTTT.

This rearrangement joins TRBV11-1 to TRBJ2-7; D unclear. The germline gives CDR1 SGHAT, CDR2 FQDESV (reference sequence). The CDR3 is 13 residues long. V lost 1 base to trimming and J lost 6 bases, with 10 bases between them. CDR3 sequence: CASSLGAHGEQYF. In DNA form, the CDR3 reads TGTGCCAGCAGCTTAGGGGCACACGGCGAGCAGTACTTC.

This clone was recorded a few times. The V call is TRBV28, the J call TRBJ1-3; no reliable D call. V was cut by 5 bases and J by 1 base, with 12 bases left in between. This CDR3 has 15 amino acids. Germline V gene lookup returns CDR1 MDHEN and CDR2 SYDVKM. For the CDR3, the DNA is TGTGCCAGCAGTCCCCCTCGGCAGTCTGGAAACACCATATATTTT. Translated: CASSPPRQSGNTIYF.

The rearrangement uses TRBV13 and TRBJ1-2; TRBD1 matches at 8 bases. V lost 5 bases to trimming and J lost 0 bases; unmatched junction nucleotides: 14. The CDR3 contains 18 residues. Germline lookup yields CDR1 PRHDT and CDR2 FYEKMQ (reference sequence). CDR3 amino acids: CASSQWLRDRTSNYGYTF. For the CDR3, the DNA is TGTGCCAGCAGCCAGTGGCTTCGGGACAGGACTTCTAACTATGGCTACACCTTC.

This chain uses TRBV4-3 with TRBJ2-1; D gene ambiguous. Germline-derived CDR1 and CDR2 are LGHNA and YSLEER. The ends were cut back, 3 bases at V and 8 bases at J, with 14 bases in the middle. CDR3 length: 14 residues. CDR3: CASSQRKAGDEQFF. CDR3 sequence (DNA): TGCGCCAGCAGCCAGAGAAAGGCTGGGGATGAGCAGTTCTTC.

The CDR3 bases are TGTGCCAGCGGGCCTGTGGCAGGCGTAGCCAAAAACATTCAGTACTTC. Amino acids: CASGPVAGVAKNIQYF. This chain links TRBV11-2 with TRBJ2-4; D not certain. The CDR3 runs to 16 residues. Germline CDR1 SGHAT, CDR2 FQNNGV. V lost 8 bases and J 0 bases, leaving 17 bases between the germline ends.

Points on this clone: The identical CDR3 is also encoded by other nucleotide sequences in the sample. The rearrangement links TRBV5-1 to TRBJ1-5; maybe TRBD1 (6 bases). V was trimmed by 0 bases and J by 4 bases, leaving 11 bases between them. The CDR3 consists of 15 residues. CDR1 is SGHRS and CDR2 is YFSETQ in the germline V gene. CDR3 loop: CASSLDGGGNQPQHF. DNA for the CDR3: TGCGCCAGCAGCTTGGACGGAGGGGGGAATCAGCCCCAGCATTTT.

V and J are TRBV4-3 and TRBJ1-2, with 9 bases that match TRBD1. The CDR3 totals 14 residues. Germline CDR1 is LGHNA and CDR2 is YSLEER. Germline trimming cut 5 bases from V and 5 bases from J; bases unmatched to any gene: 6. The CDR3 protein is CASSSQGATYGYTF. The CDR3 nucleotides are TGCGCCAGCAGCTCACAGGGGGCTACGTATGGCTACACCTTC.

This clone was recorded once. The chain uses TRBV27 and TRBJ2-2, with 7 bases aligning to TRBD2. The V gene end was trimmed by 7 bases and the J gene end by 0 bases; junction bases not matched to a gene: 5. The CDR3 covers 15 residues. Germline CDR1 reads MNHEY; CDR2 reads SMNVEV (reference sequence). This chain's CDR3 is CASMESGANTGELFF. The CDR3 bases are TGTGCCAGCATGGAGAGCGGGGCGAACACCGGGGAGCTGTTTTTT.

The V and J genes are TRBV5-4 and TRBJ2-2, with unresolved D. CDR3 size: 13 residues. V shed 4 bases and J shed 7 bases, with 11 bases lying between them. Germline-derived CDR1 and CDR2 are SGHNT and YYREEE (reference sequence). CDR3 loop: CASSRPLGGELFF. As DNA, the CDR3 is TGTGCCAGCAGCCGCCCCCTCGGCGGGGAGCTGTTTTTT. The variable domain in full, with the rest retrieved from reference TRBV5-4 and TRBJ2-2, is ETGVTQSPTHLIKTRGQQVTLRCSSQSGHNTVSWYQQALGQGPQFIFQYYREEENGRGNFPPRFSGLQFPNYSSELNVNALELDDSALYLCASSRPLGGELFFGEGSRLTVL.

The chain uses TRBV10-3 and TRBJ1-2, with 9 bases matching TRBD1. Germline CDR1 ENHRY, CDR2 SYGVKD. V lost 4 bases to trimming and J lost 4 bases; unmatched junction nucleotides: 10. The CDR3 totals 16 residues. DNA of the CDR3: TGTGCCATCAGTGGTGGACAGGGGCGGGGTACCTATGGCTACACCTTC. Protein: CAISGGQGRGTYGYTF.

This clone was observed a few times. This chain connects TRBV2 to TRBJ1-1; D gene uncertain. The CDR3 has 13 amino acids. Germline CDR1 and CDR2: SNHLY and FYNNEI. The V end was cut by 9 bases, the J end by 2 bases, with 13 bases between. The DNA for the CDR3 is TGTGCCAGTATAGGACGGGTTAACACTGAAGCTTTCTTT. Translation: CASIGRVNTEAFF.

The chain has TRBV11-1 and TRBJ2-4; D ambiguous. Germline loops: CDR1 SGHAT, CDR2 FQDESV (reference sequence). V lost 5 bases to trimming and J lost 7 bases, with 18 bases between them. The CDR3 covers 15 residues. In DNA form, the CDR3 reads TGTGCCAGCAGCGGCCTGGAAGTCATAGGGAACATTCAGTACTTC. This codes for CASSGLEVIGNIQYF.

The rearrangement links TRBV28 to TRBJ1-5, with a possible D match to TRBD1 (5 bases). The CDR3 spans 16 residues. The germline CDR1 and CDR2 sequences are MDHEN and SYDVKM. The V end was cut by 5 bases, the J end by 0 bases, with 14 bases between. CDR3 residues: CASSLGVGYSNQPQHF. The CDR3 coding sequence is TGTGCCAGCAGTCTAGGGGTAGGGTATAGCAATCAGCCCCAGCATTTT.

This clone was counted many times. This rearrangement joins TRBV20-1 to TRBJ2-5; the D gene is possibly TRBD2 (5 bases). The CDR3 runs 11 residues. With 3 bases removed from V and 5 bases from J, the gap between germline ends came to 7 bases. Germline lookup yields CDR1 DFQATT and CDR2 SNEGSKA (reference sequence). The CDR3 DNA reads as TGCAGTGCTAGGCGGGCTGAGACCCAGTACTTC. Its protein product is CSARRAETQYF.

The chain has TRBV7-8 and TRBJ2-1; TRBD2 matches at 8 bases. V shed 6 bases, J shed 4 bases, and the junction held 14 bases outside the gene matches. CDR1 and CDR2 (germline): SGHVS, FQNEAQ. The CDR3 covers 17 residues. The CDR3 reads CASRLRWLAGSYNEQFF. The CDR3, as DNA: TGTGCCAGCAGACTAAGGTGGCTAGCGGGTTCTTACAATGAGCAGTTCTTC.